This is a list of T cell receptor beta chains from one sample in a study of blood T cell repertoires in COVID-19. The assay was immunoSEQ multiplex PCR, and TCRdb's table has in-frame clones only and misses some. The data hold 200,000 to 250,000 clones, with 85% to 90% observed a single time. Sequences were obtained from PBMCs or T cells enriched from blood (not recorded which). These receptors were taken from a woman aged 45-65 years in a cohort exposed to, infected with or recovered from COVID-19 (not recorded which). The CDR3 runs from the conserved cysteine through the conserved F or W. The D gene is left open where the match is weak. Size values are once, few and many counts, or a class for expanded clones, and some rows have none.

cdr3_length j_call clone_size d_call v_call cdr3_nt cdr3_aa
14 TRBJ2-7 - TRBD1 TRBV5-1 TGCGCCAGCAGCCCGGGACAGGGCGGCTACGAGCAGTACTTC CASSPGQGGYEQYF
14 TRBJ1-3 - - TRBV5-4 TGTGCCAGCAGTGACTTGAGCTCTGGAAACACCATATATTTT CASSDLSSGNTIYF
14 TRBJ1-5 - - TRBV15 TGTGCCACCAGCAGCCCGGGAGACAATCAGCCCCAGCATTTT CATSSPGDNQPQHF
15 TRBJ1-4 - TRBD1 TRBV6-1 TGTGCCAGCAGTGAACGATGGCCTACAGGGGAGAAACTGTTTTTT CASSERWPTGEKLFF
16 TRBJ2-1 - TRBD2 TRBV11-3 TGTGCCAGCAGCTTAATGCTAGCGGGGGGGCCTGGTGAGCAGTTCTTC CASSLMLAGGPGEQFF
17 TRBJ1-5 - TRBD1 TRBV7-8 TGTGCCAGCAGCTCGGGACAGGCCATTGGGGGAGGCCAGCCCCAGCATTTT CASSSGQAIGGGQPQHF
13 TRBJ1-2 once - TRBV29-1 TGCAGCGTGAAATCTAATTCTAACTATGGCTACACCTTC CSVKSNSNYGYTF
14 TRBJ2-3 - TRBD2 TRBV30 TGTGCCTGGAGTAAAATAGCGGGGGCAGATACGCAGTATTTT CAWSKIAGADTQYF
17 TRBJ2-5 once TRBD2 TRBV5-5 TGTGCCAGCAGCGCGGGGGTGTTGGCAGGGTCTCAAGAGACCCAGTACTTC CASSAGVLAGSQETQYF
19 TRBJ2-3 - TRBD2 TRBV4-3 TGCGCCAGCAGCCAAGATCGGGGACTAGCGGGGGCCAACACAGATACGCAGTATTTT CASSQDRGLAGANTDTQYF
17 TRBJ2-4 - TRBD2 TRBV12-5 TGTGCTAGTGGTCAGGGACTAGCGGGGGGGCCTGGAAACATTCAGTACTTC CASGQGLAGGPGNIQYF
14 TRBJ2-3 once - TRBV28 TGTGCCAGCAGTCCCCACGGAGAGGCAGATACGCAGTATTTT CASSPHGEADTQYF
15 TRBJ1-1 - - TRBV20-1 TGCAGTGCTAGTGGCGGGGGAATTGGTCTCACTGAAGCTTTCTTT CSASGGGIGLTEAFF
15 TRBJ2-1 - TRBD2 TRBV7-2 TGTGCCAGCAGCTCGTGGGGGGGAGGATACAATGAGCAGTTCTTC CASSSWGGGYNEQFF
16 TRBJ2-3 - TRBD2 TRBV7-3 TGTGCCAGCAGCTTGCTAGCGGGGGCAAGCACAGATACGCAGTATTTT CASSLLAGASTDTQYF
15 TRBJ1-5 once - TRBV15 TGTGCCACCAGCAAAGAAAGGGGAGGCATCCAGCCCCAGCATTTT CATSKERGGIQPQHF
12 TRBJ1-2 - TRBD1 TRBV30 TGTGCCTGGAGAGCGACAGGGCATGGCTACACCTTC CAWRATGHGYTF
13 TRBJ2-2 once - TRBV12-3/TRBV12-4 TGTGCCACCCGGGTCTCCTCCGCCGGGGAGCTGTTTTTT CATRVSSAGELFF
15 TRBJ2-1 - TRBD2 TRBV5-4 TGTGCCAGCAGCTTGTTAGCGGGGATAAACAATGAGCAGTTCTTC CASSLLAGINNEQFF
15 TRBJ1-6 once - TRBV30 TGTGCCTGGACGCTCGGTCTGGGGGGGAATTCACCCCTCCACTTT CAWTLGLGGNSPLHF
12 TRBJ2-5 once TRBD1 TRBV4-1 TGCGCCAGCAGCCGAGGAGACAGGGACCTATACTTC CASSRGDRDLYF
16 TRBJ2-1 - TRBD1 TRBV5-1 TGCGCCAGCAGCTTCGGGACAGGGGGCACACACAATGAGCAGTTCTTC CASSFGTGGTHNEQFF
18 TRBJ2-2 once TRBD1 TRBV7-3 TGTGCCAGCAGCTCCGGGACAGGAGGAGGGATAAACACCGGGGAGCTGTTTTTT CASSSGTGGGINTGELFF
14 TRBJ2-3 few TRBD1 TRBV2 TGTGCCAGCGGGGGGGACAGGGGCACAGATACGCAGTATTTT CASGGDRGTDTQYF
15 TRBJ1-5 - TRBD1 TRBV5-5 TGTGCCAGCAGCTGGGGACAGGGACAGGACCAGCCCCAGCATTTT CASSWGQGQDQPQHF
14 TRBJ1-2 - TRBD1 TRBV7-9 TGTGCCAGCAGCCATCAGGAGGGGGCGGGTGGCTACACCTTC CASSHQEGAGGYTF
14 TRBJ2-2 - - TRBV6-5 TGTGCCAGCAGCAGTCAGGAGAACACCGGGGAGCTGTTTTTT CASSSQENTGELFF
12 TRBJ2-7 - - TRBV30 TGTGCCTGGACAGCGGCGGGGCGCGAGCAGTACTTC CAWTAAGREQYF
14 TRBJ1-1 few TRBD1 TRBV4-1 TGCGCCAGCAGCCAAGATCTTCAGGGGGCGGGAGCTTTCTTT CASSQDLQGAGAFF
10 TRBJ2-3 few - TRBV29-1 TGCAGCGGTGGGGGGAATACGCAGTATTTT CSGGGNTQYF
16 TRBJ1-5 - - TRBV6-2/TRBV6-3 TGTGCCAGCAGCTTCCCCGATGGACTTAGCAATCAGCCCCAGCATTTT CASSFPDGLSNQPQHF
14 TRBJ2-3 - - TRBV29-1 TGCAGCGTGGAACGGGGTATCGGCACAGATACGCAGTATTTT CSVERGIGTDTQYF
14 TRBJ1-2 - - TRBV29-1 TGCAGCGTTGTCGGGACACCAGTGGGCTATGGCTACACCTTC CSVVGTPVGYGYTF
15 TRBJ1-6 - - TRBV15 TGTGCCACCAGCAGAGTGAAAGGGGTTAATTCACCCCTCCACTTT CATSRVKGVNSPLHF
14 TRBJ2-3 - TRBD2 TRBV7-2 TGTGCCAGCAGCTCGTTTTCTAGCGGGGAACCGCAGTATTTT CASSSFSSGEPQYF
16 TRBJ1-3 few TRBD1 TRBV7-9 TGTGCCAGCAGCCCTCGGACAGGGAGCACTGGAAACACCATATATTTT CASSPRTGSTGNTIYF